The 24 T cell receptor beta chains reported below all come from one sample, sequenced in a study of cytomegalovirus exposure and HLA in healthy donors. The PCR had 60 Vbeta and 13 Jbeta primers. Measured with immunoSEQ multiplex PCR; TCRdb has only the in-frame clones, and not every one. The repertoire consists of around 150,000 clones, with roughly 79% occurring once and the leading ten covering around 0.96%. Sequences were obtained from PBMCs. The receptors come from a woman aged 50 to 60 in good health and CMV-seropositive.

The J gene is TRBJ1-1, the V gene TRBV7-2, with D possibly being TRBD1 (5 bases). Trimming removed 5 bases at V and 2 bases at J, with 9 bases between. The CDR3 loop spans 13 amino acids. Germline V gene sequence: CDR1 SGHTA, CDR2 FQGNSA. The CDR3 region is CASSAQGNTEAFF. The CDR3 DNA sequence: TGTGCCAGCAGCGCGCAGGGAAACACTGAAGCTTTCTTT.

This clone has only a few counts. DNA of the CDR3: TGTGCCAGCTCCCCTAATGACAATGAGCAGTTCTTC. The encoded protein is CASSPNDNEQFF. This chain uses TRBV18 with TRBJ2-1; no firm D call. Trimming cost V 6 bases and J 5 bases, with 8 bases left between them. This CDR3 has 12 residues. Germline CDR1 is KGHSH and CDR2 is LQKENI. Based on the CDR3 plus reference TRBV18 and TRBJ2-1, the full variable domain is NAGVMQNPRHLVRRRGQEARLRCSPMKGHSHVYWYRQLPEEGLKFMVYLQKENIIDESGMPKERFSAEFPKEGPSILRIQQVVRGDSAAYFCASSPNDNEQFFGPGTRLTVL.

The chain combines TRBV7-9 with TRBJ1-2, with a tentative D call TRBD1 (6 bases). Germline CDR1 SEHNR, CDR2 FQNEAQ (reference sequence). The CDR3 spans 14 residues. V was clipped by 5 bases and J by 5 bases, with 15 bases between them. The CDR3 DNA is TGTGCCAGCAGCGACCGGGGCAGGGGATATGGCTACACCTTC. Its translation is CASSDRGRGYGYTF.

This sequence joins TRBV27 and TRBJ1-5; D gene unclear. Germline CDR1 MNHEY, CDR2 SMNVEV (reference sequence). The ends were cut back, 5 bases at V and 10 bases at J, with 15 bases in the middle. This CDR3 is built from 13 residues. CDR3 in amino acids: CASSMTNWGPQHF. Written as DNA, the CDR3 is TGTGCCAGCAGTATGACTAACTGGGGACCCCAGCATTTT.

The CDR3 region has the DNA TGTGCCAGTAGTCCACCTGGTAGCTACGAGCAGTACTTC. As protein: CASSPPGSYEQYF. This chain links TRBV19 with TRBJ2-7; D is undetermined. This CDR3 comprises 13 residues. Germline V gene sequence: CDR1 LNHDA, CDR2 SQIVND (reference sequence). V lost 5 bases, J lost 3 bases, and 11 bases lay in between.

The chain recombines TRBV7-2 with TRBJ1-3; D remains ambiguous. The CDR3 has 15 residues. V was clipped by 0 bases and J by 4 bases, with 10 bases between them. CDR1 and CDR2 (germline): SGHTA, FQGNSA. DNA of the CDR3: TGTGCCAGCAGCTTAGCGAGTCACGCAGGAAACACCATATATTTT. This sequence encodes CASSLASHAGNTIYF.

As concerns this clone: One junction end disagrees with the germline gene, perhaps due to a read error. The V gene is TRBV2, the J gene TRBJ1-5; D gene ambiguous. Germline CDR1 reads SNHLY; CDR2 reads FYNNEI. CDR3 length: 14 residues. Here the CDR3 reads CASSEDHSNRPQHF. CDR3 nucleotides: TGTGCCAGCAGTGAAGACCACAGCAATCGGCCCCAGCATTTT.

The chain is built from TRBV15 and TRBJ2-1; 12 positions agree with TRBD1. V gave up 2 bases and J gave up 6 bases; unmatched junction bases: 14. Germline lookup yields CDR1 LNHNV and CDR2 YYDKDF (reference sequence). This CDR3 has 19 residues. The CDR3 nucleotides are TGTGCCACCAGCAGATCCATTGGAATGGGGACAGGGGGCCTCAATGAGCAGTTCTTC. The encoded protein is CATSRSIGMGTGGLNEQFF.

This chain connects TRBV6-5 to TRBJ1-5; D may be TRBD1 (5 bases). The CDR3 totals 14 residues. Per the germline V gene, CDR1 is MNHEY and CDR2 is SVGAGI. Trimming cost V 1 base and J 4 bases, with 8 bases left between them. The CDR3 DNA is TGTGCCAGCAGTTACTTGGGGGGTAATCAGCCCCAGCATTTT. The encoded protein is CASSYLGGNQPQHF.

The chain links TRBV6-5 to TRBJ1-4, with D perhaps matching TRBD1 (6 bases). CDR1 and CDR2 from the germline V gene are MNHEY and SVGAGI. This CDR3 contains 14 residues. Trimming left V 2 bases short and J 8 bases short, with 12 bases between. CDR3 DNA: TGTGCCAGCAGTTACCTATCAGGGGAAGAAAAACTGTTTTTT. Its protein product is CASSYLSGEEKLFF.

The genes are TRBV5-6 and TRBJ1-1; 9 bases are shared with TRBD1. The trim removed 3 bases at V and 3 bases at J, leaving 6 bases unmatched. The CDR3 length is 15 residues. CDR1 and CDR2 (germline): SGHDT, YYEEEE. DNA of the CDR3: TGTGCCAGCAGCTCACAGGACAGGGGTGACACTGAAGCTTTCTTT. Translating gives CASSSQDRGDTEAFF.

The V and J genes are TRBV19 and TRBJ2-3; no clear D gene. Trimming removed 5 bases from V and 5 bases from J, with 14 bases in between. The CDR3 spans 14 residues. In germline, CDR1 is LNHDA, CDR2 SQIVND (reference sequence). CDR3 DNA sequence: TGTGCCAGTAGTCTCGTACTAACCGGAGATACGCAGTATTTT. This gives the protein CASSLVLTGDTQYF.

V gene TRBV7-9 combines with J gene TRBJ2-7; TRBD2 agrees at 7 bases. Looked up from germline, CDR1 is SEHNR and CDR2 is FQNEAQ (reference sequence). After removal of 3 bases from V and 2 bases from J, the junction contained 7 bases not matched to a gene. This CDR3 region has 15 residues. This CDR3 reads CASSLGGEGPYEQYF. The CDR3 DNA follows: TGTGCCAGCAGCTTGGGCGGGGAGGGGCCCTACGAGCAGTACTTC.

This chain connects TRBV5-6 to TRBJ2-7, with TRBD2 matching over 9 bases. J was trimmed by 3 bases and V by 0 bases; bases with no gene match: 7. Germline loops: CDR1 SGHDT, CDR2 YYEEEE. CDR3 length: 16 residues. CDR3 sequence reads: CASSLGGSGSFYEQYF. For the CDR3, the DNA is TGTGCCAGCAGCTTGGGGGGTAGCGGGAGTTTCTACGAGCAGTACTTC.

This clone was counted once. CDR3 DNA sequence: TGTGCCACAGGGGTTATTGACAGCCGCAATCAGCCCCAGCATTTT. Protein product: CATGVIDSRNQPQHF. V is TRBV19 and J is TRBJ1-5; D possibly corresponds to TRBD1 (6 bases). V was cut by 10 bases and J by 2 bases, with 18 bases left in between. CDR1 is LNHDA and CDR2 is SQIVND in the germline V gene (reference sequence). The length of the CDR3 is 15 residues.

This clone was seen once. The chain combines TRBV7-9 with TRBJ2-6; D perhaps matches TRBD1 (5 bases). Looked up from germline, CDR1 is SEHNR and CDR2 is FQNEAQ (reference sequence). Trimming took 5 bases from V and 3 from J, leaving 8 bases between them. This CDR3 comprises 14 residues. CDR3: CASSIRVGANVLTF. CDR3 bases: TGTGCCAGCAGCATCAGGGTTGGGGCCAACGTCCTGACTTTC.

J is TRBJ1-2 and V is TRBV5-4; 9 bases match TRBD1. The CDR3 consists of 16 residues. The junction had 5 bases not matched to a gene; V was cut back by 2 bases and J by 0 bases. Germline loops: CDR1 SGHNT, CDR2 YYREEE (reference sequence). CDR3 nucleotide sequence: TGTGCCAGCAGCTTCGGACAGGGGCAAGCTAACTATGGCTACACCTTC. It codes for CASSFGQGQANYGYTF.

The rearrangement joins TRBV5-4 to TRBJ1-6; 12 nucleotides match TRBD1. The CDR3 length is 15 residues. Per germline, CDR1 SGHNT and CDR2 YYREEE (reference sequence). After removal of 4 bases from V and 14 bases from J, the junction contained 10 bases not matched to a gene. CDR3 sequence: CASSHPGQGAGALHF. The CDR3 DNA follows: TGTGCCAGCAGCCATCCGGGACAGGGGGCGGGGGCCCTCCACTTT.

The V gene is TRBV5-6, the J gene TRBJ2-7, with 8 bases that match TRBD1. The ends lost 7 bases at V and 0 bases at J; junction bases unmatched: 3. The CDR3 loop spans 13 amino acids. The V gene's germline CDR1 is SGHDT and CDR2 YYEEEE. The CDR3 protein is CASGTGLSYEQYF. The CDR3 DNA reads as TGTGCCAGCGGGACAGGCCTCTCCTACGAGCAGTACTTC.

V is TRBV4-3 and J is TRBJ2-3; 10 positions agree with TRBD2. Germline CDR1 and CDR2: LGHNA and YSLEER. V was pared by 0 bases and J by 7 bases, with 7 bases of the junction left unmatched. This CDR3 contains 16 residues. CDR3 sequence: CASSQDSGGRTNTQYF. CDR3 bases: TGCGCCAGCAGCCAAGATAGCGGGGGGCGTACGAATACGCAGTATTTT.

This chain links TRBV28 with TRBJ2-3; a possible D gene is TRBD2 (6 bases). The germline V gene has CDR1 MDHEN and CDR2 SYDVKM. The germline V and J ends were trimmed by 5 bases and 1 base, with 13 bases remaining between them. CDR3 size: 15 residues. CDR3 in DNA: TGTGCCAGCAGTACAGGAGGCGGGGGCACAGATACGCAGTATTTT. Residues: CASSTGGGGTDTQYF.

The V and J genes are TRBV9 and TRBJ2-1; weak D call: TRBD1 (5 bases). The CDR3 totals 13 residues. Germline CDR1 reads SGDLS; CDR2 reads YYNGEE. The CDR3 nucleotides read TGTGCTAGTGGGAAAGGGGTTAACAATGAGCAGTTCTTC. Translation: CASGKGVNNEQFF.

The chain carries TRBV30 and TRBJ2-7; tentatively, D is TRBD1 (5 bases). CDR1 is GTSNPN, CDR2 SVGIG, per germline (reference sequence). Trimming removed 3 bases from V and 0 bases from J, with 21 bases in between. CDR3 length: 17 amino acids. In DNA form, the CDR3 reads TGTGCCTGGAGCCTGGACACGGAGAGAAGCTCCTCCTACGAGCAGTACTTC. Protein product: CAWSLDTERSSSYEQYF.

V usage is TRBV5-1 and J usage is TRBJ1-1; weak D call: TRBD1 (5 bases). The CDR3 has 14 amino acids. The V end was cut by 1 base, the J end by 2 bases, with 9 bases between. The germline V gene encodes CDR1 SGHRS and CDR2 YFSETQ. The CDR3 bases are TGCGCCAGCAGCTTGTACGACAGTAACACTGAAGCTTTCTTT. It codes for CASSLYDSNTEAFF.